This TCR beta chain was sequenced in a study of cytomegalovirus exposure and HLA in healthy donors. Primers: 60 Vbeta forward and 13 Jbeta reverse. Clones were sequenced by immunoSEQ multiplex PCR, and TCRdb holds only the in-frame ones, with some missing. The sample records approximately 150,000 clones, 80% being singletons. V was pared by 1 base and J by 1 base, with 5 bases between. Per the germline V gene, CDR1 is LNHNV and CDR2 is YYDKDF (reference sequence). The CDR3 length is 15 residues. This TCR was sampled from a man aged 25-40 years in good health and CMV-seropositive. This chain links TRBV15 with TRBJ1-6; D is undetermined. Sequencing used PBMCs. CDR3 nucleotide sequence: TGTGCCACCAGCAGAGCCAGATCCTATAATTCACCCCTCCACTTT. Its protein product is CATSRARSYNSPLHF.